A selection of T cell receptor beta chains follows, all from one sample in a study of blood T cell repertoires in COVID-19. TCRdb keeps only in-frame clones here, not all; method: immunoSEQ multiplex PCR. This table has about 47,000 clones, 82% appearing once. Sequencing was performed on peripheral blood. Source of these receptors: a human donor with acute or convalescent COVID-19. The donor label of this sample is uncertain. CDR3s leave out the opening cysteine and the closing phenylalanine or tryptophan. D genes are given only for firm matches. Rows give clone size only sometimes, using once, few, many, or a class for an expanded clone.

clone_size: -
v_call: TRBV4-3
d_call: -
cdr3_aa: ASSQVDKTNEKLF

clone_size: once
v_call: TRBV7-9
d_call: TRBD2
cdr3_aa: ASSQQPGGNEQF

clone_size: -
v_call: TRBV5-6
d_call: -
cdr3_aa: ASSSPKDSQSYTEAF

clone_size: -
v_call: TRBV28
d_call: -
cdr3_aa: ASRTPSYEQF

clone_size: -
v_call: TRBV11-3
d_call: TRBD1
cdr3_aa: ASSWTGDSPLH

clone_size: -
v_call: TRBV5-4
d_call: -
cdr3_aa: ASSFTPYEQY

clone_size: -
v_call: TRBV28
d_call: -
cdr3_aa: ASSSQFEQGFTDTQY

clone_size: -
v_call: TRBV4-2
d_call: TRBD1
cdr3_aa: ASSQGTGVEGEQF

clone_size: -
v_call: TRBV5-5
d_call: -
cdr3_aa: ASSLELGGAYEQY

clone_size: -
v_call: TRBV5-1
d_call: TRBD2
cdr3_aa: ASSPGTSVNTGELF

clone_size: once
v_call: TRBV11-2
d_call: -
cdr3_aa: ASSPGNQETQY

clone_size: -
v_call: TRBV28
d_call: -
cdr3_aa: ASRFVGTNQPQH

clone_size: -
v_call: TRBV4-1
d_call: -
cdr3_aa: ASSLLPEETEAF

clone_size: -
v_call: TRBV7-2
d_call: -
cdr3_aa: ASSSRLNQEDYYGYT

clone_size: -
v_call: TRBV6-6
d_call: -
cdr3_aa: ASISGDEKLF

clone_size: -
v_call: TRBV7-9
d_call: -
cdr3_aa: ASSRRGINEKLF

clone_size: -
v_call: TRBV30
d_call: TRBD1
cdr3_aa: AWSTGLWQGASNEQF

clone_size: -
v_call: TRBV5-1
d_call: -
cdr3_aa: ASNSQGGKETQY

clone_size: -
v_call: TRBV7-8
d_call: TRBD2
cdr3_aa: ASSLARGGQTNEQF

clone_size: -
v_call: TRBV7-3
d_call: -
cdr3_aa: ASSLAGTFTDTQY

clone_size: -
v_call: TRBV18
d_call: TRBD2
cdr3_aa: ASSPFRQRGGSTDTQY

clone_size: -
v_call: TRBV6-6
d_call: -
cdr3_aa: ASIPSGGAGNTIY

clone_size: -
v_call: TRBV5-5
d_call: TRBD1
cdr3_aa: ASSRTGEGNQPQH

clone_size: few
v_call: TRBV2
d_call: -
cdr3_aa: ASSALGTNTGELF

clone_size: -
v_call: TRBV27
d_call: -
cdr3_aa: ASSSTHRGGAGITEAF

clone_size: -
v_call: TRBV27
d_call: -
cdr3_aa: ASSFAASNQPQH

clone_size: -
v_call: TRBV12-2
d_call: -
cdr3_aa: ASRLAYGGSYEQY

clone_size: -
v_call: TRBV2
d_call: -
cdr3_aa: ASKPEGNTEAF